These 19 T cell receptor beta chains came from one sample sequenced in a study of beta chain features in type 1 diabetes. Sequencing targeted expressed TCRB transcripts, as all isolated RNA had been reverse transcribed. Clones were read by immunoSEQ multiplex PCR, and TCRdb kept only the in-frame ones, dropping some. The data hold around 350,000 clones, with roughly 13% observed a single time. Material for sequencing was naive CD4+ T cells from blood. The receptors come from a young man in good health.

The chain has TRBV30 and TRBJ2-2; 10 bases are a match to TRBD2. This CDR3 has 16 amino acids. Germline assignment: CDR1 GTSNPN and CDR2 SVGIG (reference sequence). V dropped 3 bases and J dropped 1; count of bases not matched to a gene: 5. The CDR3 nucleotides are TGTGCCTGGAGGTTAGCGGGAGGCGGGAACACCGGGGAGCTGTTTTTT. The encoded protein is CAWRLAGGGNTGELFF. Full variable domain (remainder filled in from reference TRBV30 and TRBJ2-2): SQTIHQWPATLVQPVGSPLSLECTVEGTSNPNLYWYRQAAGRGLQLLFYSVGIGQISSEVPQNLSASRPQDRQFILSSKKLLLSDSGFYLCAWRLAGGGNTGELFFGEGSRLTVL.

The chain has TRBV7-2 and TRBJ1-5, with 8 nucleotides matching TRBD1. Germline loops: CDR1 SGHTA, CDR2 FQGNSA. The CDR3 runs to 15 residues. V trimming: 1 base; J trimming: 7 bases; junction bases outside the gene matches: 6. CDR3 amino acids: CASSLVLDRAQPQHF. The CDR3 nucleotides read TGTGCCAGCAGCTTAGTTCTGGACAGGGCCCAGCCCCAGCATTTT. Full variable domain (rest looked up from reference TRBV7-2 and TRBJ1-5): GAGVSQSPSNKVTEKGKDVELRCDPISGHTALYWYRQSLGQGLEFLIYFQGNSAPDKSGLPSDRFSAERTGGSVSTLTIQRTQQEDSAVYLCASSLVLDRAQPQHFGDGTRLSIL.

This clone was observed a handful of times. Here the CDR3 reads CASSRSEIRNTQYF. Here the CDR3 DNA reads TGTGCCAGCAGCCGAAGCGAGATAAGAAATACGCAGTATTTT. The chain combines TRBV7-2 with TRBJ2-3; D is unclear. The CDR3 is made up of 14 amino acids. Germline V gives CDR1 SGHTA, CDR2 FQGNSA. V lost 5 bases to trimming and J lost 7 bases, with 16 bases between them. The full variable domain, completed using reference TRBV7-2 and TRBJ2-3, is GAGVSQSPSNKVTEKGKDVELRCDPISGHTALYWYRQSLGQGLEFLIYFQGNSAPDKSGLPSDRFSAERTGGSVSTLTIQRTQQEDSAVYLCASSRSEIRNTQYFGPGTRLTVL.

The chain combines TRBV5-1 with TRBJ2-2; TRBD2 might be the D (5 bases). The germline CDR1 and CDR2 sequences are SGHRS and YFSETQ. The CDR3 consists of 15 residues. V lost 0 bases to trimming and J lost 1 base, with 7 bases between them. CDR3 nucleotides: TGCGCCAGCAGCTTGGCTGCGGGGAACACCGGGGAGCTGTTTTTT. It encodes CASSLAAGNTGELFF.

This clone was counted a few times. The CDR3 nucleotides read TGTGCCAGCAGCCGCGAGGGGGGGATGAACACTGAAGCTTTCTTT. Protein: CASSREGGMNTEAFF. V usage is TRBV4-2 and J usage is TRBJ1-1; D possibly corresponds to TRBD1 (6 bases). Germline V gives CDR1 LGHNA, CDR2 YNFKEQ. The CDR3 contains 15 residues. Trimming stripped 4 bases from V and 0 bases from J, with 12 bases between.

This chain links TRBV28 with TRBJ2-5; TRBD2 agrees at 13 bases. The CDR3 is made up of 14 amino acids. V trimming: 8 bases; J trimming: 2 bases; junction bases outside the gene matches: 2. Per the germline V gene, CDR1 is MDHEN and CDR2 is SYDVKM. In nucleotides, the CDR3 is TGTGCCAGCGGACTAGCGGGAGTTCAAGAGACCCAGTACTTC. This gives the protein CASGLAGVQETQYF.

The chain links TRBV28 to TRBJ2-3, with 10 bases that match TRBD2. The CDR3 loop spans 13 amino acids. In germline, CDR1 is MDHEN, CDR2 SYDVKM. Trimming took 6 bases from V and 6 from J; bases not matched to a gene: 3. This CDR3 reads CASRSGGADTQYF. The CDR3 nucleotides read TGTGCCAGCAGAAGCGGGGGGGCCGATACGCAGTATTTT.

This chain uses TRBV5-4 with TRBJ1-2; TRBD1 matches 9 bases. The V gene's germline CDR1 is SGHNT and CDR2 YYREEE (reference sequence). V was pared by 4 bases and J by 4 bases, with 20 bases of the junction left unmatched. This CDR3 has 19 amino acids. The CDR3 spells CASSPTLLATGGASYGYTF. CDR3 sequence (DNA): TGTGCCAGCAGCCCGACCCTCTTAGCAACAGGGGGCGCTTCCTATGGCTACACCTTC.

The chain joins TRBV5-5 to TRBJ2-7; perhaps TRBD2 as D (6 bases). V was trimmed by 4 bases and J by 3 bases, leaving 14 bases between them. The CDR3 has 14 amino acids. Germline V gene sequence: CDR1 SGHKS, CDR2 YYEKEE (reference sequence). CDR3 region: CASSRGLAIYEQYF. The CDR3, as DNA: TGTGCCAGCAGCCGGGGACTGGCGATCTACGAGCAGTACTTC.

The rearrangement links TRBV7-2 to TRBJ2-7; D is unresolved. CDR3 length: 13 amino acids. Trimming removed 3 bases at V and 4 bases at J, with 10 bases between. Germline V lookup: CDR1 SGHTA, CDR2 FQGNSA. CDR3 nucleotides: TGTGCCAGCAGCTTTGGGCCTGAGTACGAGCAGTACTTC. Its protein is CASSFGPEYEQYF. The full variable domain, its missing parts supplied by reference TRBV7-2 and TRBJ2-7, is GAGVSQSPSNKVTEKGKDVELRCDPISGHTALYWYRQSLGQGLEFLIYFQGNSAPDKSGLPSDRFSAERTGGSVSTLTIQRTQQEDSAVYLCASSFGPEYEQYFGPGTRLTVT.

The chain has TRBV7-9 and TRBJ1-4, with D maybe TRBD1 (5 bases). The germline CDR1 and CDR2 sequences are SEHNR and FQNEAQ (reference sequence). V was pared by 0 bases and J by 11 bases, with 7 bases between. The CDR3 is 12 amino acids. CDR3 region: CASSLAPGKLFF. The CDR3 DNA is TGTGCCAGCAGCTTAGCGCCAGGGAAACTGTTTTTT.

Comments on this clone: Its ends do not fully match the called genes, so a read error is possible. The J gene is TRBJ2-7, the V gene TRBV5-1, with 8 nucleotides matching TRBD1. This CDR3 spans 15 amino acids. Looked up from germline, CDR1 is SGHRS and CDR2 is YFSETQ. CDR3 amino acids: CASNLGWTGTYEQYF. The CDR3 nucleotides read TGCGCCAGCAACTTGGGATGGACAGGGACCTACGAGCAGTACTTC.

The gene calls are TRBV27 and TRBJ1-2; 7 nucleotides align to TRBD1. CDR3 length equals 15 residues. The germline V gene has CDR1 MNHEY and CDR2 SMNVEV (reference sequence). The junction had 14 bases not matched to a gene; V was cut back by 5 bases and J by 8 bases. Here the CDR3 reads CASSLHRGRVEGYTF. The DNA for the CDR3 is TGTGCCAGCAGTCTCCACAGGGGTCGGGTCGAAGGCTACACCTTC.

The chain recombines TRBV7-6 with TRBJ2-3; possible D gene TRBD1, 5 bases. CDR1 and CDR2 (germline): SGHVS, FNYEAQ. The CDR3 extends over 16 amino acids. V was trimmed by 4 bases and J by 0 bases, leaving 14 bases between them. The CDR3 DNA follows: TGTGCCAGCAGCTCAACAGGCTACCCCAGCACAGATACGCAGTATTTT. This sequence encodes CASSSTGYPSTDTQYF.

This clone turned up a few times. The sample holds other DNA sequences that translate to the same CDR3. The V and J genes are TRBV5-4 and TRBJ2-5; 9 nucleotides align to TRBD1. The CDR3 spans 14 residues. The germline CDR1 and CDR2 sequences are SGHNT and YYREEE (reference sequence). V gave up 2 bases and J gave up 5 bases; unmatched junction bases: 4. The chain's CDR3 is CASSLQGAGETQYF. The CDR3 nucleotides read TGTGCCAGCAGCTTACAGGGGGCGGGCGAGACCCAGTACTTC.

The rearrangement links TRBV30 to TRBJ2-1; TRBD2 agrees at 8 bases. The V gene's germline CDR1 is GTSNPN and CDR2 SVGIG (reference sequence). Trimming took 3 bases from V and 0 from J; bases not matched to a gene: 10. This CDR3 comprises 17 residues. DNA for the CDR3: TGTGCCTGGAGCCGGTTAGGCGGGGGGAGCTCCTACAATGAGCAGTTCTTC. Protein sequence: CAWSRLGGGSSYNEQFF.

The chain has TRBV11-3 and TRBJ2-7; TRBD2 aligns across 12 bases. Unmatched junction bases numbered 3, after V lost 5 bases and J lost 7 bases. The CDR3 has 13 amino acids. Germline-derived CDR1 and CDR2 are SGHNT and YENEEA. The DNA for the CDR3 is TGTGCCAGCAGCGAACTAGCGGGGGGTGAGCAGTACTTC. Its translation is CASSELAGGEQYF.

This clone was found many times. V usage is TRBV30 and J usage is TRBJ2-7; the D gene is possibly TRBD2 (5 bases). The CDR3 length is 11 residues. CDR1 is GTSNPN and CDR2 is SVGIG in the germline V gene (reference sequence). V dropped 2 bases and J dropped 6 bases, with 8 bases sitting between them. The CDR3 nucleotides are TGTGCCTGGAGTCCGAGGGTCGAGCAGTACTTC. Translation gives CAWSPRVEQYF.

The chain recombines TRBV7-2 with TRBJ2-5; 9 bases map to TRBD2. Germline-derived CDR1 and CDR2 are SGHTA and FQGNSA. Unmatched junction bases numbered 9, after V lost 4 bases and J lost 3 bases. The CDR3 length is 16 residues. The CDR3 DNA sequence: TGTGCCAGCAGCTCTGCTGTAGCGGGGGTGGAAGAGACCCAGTACTTC. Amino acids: CASSSAVAGVEETQYF.